Listed here are 30 T cell receptor beta chains from one sample, sequenced in a study of cytomegalovirus exposure and HLA in healthy donors. The PCR ran on 60 Vbeta and 13 Jbeta primers. Measured with immunoSEQ multiplex PCR; TCRdb has only the in-frame clones, and not every one. The table lists roughly 120,000 clones, around 80% of them singletons. Sample: PBMCs. These receptors came from a woman between 35 and 50 years old in good health and CMV-seropositive.

This chain connects TRBV1 to TRBJ2-5; TRBD2, the table's D call, was not compared with the DNA. TRBV1 is a pseudogene segment. The CDR3 has 18 amino acids. The CDR3, as DNA: TGCACCAGCAGCCACTTGAACCCCGGGGGGGCGTTGGGGGAGACCCAGTACTTC. As protein: CTSSHLNPGGALGETQYF.

The V and J genes are TRBV1 and TRBJ2-7; the DNA was not compared with TRBD2, the D call given in the table. TRBV1 is listed as a pseudogene. The CDR3 has 17 residues. DNA for the CDR3: TGCACCAGCAGCCAAGGGGCCTCGGGGGGGGCTTTCGACGAGCAGTACTTC. Encoded protein: CTSSQGASGGAFDEQYF.

This chain uses TRBV25-1 with TRBJ1-6, with TRBD1 as a possible D gene (6 bases). Trimming left V 0 bases short and J 3 bases short, with 9 bases between. The CDR3 is 16 residues long. CDR1 and CDR2 from the germline V gene are MGHDK and SYGVNS. CDR3 DNA: TGTGCCAGCAGTGAATATGGGGACAACTATAATTCACCCCTCCACTTT. The encoded protein is CASSEYGDNYNSPLHF. The full variable domain, its missing parts supplied by reference TRBV25-1 and TRBJ1-6, is EADIYQTPRYLVIGTGKKITLECSQTMGHDKMYWYQQDPGMELHLIHYSYGVNSTEKGDLSSESTVSRIRTEHFPLTLESARPSHTSQYLCASSEYGDNYNSPLHFGNGTRLTVT.

The V and J genes are TRBV6-6 and TRBJ1-5, with 9 bases fitting TRBD1. V shed 2 bases, J shed 4 bases, and the junction held 0 bases outside the gene matches. This CDR3 has 14 amino acids. Germline lookup yields CDR1 MNHNY and CDR2 SVGAGI (reference sequence). For the CDR3, the DNA is TGTGCCAGCAGTTACGGGACAGGGAATCAGCCCCAGCATTTT. Translated: CASSYGTGNQPQHF.

This clone appeared a few times. The chain joins TRBV7-6 to TRBJ1-4, with 7 bases that match TRBD1. Looked up from germline, CDR1 is SGHVS and CDR2 is FNYEAQ. J lost 9 bases, V lost 6 bases, and 13 bases had no gene match. The CDR3 length is 15 residues. The CDR3 DNA reads as TGTGCCAGCAGTCAGAACGCCGGGACAGCTAAAAAACTGTTTTTT. Protein: CASSQNAGTAKKLFF.

The chain has TRBV5-1 and TRBJ1-5; TRBD1 is a possible D gene (5 bases). This CDR3 has 15 amino acids. Trimming removed 0 bases at V and 1 base at J, with 8 bases between. Germline CDR1 is SGHRS and CDR2 is YFSETQ. For the CDR3, the DNA is TGCGCCAGCAGCTTGGCCGCAGGGAGCAATCAGCCCCAGCATTTT. Protein product: CASSLAAGSNQPQHF.

This clone was found a few times. The chain carries TRBV2 and TRBJ1-5, with D perhaps TRBD1 (5 bases). CDR1 and CDR2 from the germline V gene are SNHLY and FYNNEI. This CDR3 has 15 amino acids. The V gene lost 5 bases and the J gene lost 2 bases, with 13 bases spanning the gap. CDR3 loop: CASSMQGLGNQPQHF. CDR3 nucleotides: TGTGCCAGCAGTATGCAGGGTTTGGGCAATCAGCCCCAGCATTTT.

V is TRBV28 and J is TRBJ2-7; D uncertain. Germline CDR1 and CDR2: MDHEN and SYDVKM. The CDR3 contains 13 residues. V shed 3 bases and J shed 3 bases, with 9 bases lying between them. Here the CDR3 reads CASSLARSYEQYF. CDR3 bases: TGTGCCAGCAGTTTGGCAAGGAGCTACGAGCAGTACTTC. The full variable domain, completed using reference TRBV28 and TRBJ2-7, is DVKVTQSSRYLVKRTGEKVFLECVQDMDHENMFWYRQDPGLGLRLIYFSYDVKMKEKGDIPEGYSVSREKKERFSLILESASTNQTSMYLCASSLARSYEQYFGPGTRLTVT.

V gene TRBV7-6 combines with J gene TRBJ1-1; TRBD1 matches at 9 bases. The V segment lost 4 bases and the J segment 11 bases; nucleotides outside the gene matches: 17. The CDR3 contains 16 residues. Germline V gene sequence: CDR1 SGHVS, CDR2 FNYEAQ. The DNA for the CDR3 is TGTGCCAGCAGCTCTAGTCCCGGGACAGGGACCGCGGAGGCTTTCTTT. It codes for CASSSSPGTGTAEAFF.

The V call is TRBV2, the J call TRBJ2-5; 8 bases align to TRBD2. The CDR3 is 14 residues long. V lost 6 bases, J lost 2 bases, and 5 bases stayed unmatched. Germline loops: CDR1 SNHLY, CDR2 FYNNEI. The CDR3 sequence: CASRRGAKQETQYF. The CDR3 bases are TGTGCCAGCAGGCGGGGGGCTAAACAAGAGACCCAGTACTTC.

The chain uses TRBV14 and TRBJ2-7, with D perhaps TRBD1 (5 bases). The V and J ends lost 3 bases and 4 bases respectively, with 13 bases between them. The CDR3 extends over 14 amino acids. Per germline, CDR1 SGHDN and CDR2 FVKESK. The CDR3: CASSHIQQGYEQYF. The CDR3 coding sequence is TGTGCCAGCAGCCATATCCAGCAGGGTTACGAGCAGTACTTC. Full variable domain (rest looked up from reference TRBV14 and TRBJ2-7): EAGVTQFPSHSVIEKGQTVTLRCDPISGHDNLYWYRRVMGKEIKFLLHFVKESKQDESGMPNNRFLAERTGGTYSTLKVQPAELEDSGVYFCASSHIQQGYEQYFGPGTRLTVT.

The J gene is TRBJ2-2, the V gene TRBV5-4; TRBD2 aligns across 13 bases. The CDR3 loop spans 17 amino acids. The J segment lost 5 bases and the V segment lost 4 bases, leaving 8 bases of the junction unmatched. Germline V gives CDR1 SGHNT, CDR2 YYREEE (reference sequence). Here the CDR3 DNA reads TGTGCCAGCAGCCCCCCTGGACTAGCGGGGGTAACCGGGGAGCTGTTTTTT. It translates to CASSPPGLAGVTGELFF. Full variable domain (missing parts from reference TRBV5-4 and TRBJ2-2): ETGVTQSPTHLIKTRGQQVTLRCSSQSGHNTVSWYQQALGQGPQFIFQYYREEENGRGNFPPRFSGLQFPNYSSELNVNALELDDSALYLCASSPPGLAGVTGELFFGEGSRLTVL.

This sequence joins TRBV5-1 and TRBJ2-7, with 7 positions matching TRBD1. The CDR3 has 15 residues. In germline, CDR1 is SGHRS, CDR2 YFSETQ. V trimming: 5 bases; J trimming: 5 bases; junction bases outside the gene matches: 13. CDR3 in amino acids: CASSLPPRGMDEQYF. The CDR3 DNA follows: TGCGCCAGCAGTTTACCGCCCAGGGGGATGGACGAGCAGTACTTC.

V and J are TRBV5-1 and TRBJ2-5; 12 bases are a match to TRBD1. Germline CDR1 reads SGHRS; CDR2 reads YFSETQ. CDR3 length: 14 amino acids. Germline trimming cut 6 bases from V and 6 bases from J; bases unmatched to any gene: 6. The CDR3 sequence: CASTGQGAGQTQYF. As DNA, the CDR3 is TGCGCCAGCACGGGACAGGGGGCAGGACAGACCCAGTACTTC.

The chain couples TRBV7-9 to TRBJ2-3; 14 bases map to TRBD2. Germline CDR1 SEHNR, CDR2 FQNEAQ (reference sequence). V was clipped by 5 bases and J by 5 bases; unmatched bases: 9. The CDR3 extends over 17 amino acids. In nucleotides, the CDR3 is TGTGCCAGCAGCCGCCAAGGGGGGACTAGCGGGGGAGATACGCAGTATTTT. Amino acids: CASSRQGGTSGGDTQYF.

This rearrangement joins TRBV15 to TRBJ2-7, with 8 positions matching TRBD1. J gave up 5 bases and V 1 base, and 7 bases lay outside the gene matches. This CDR3 region has 15 residues. CDR1 LNHNV and CDR2 YYDKDF come from the germline V gene (reference sequence). The CDR3: CATSRGLTGADEQYF. DNA for the CDR3: TGTGCCACCAGCAGAGGGTTGACAGGGGCGGACGAGCAGTACTTC.

This chain uses TRBV7-9 with TRBJ2-1; 8 bases align to TRBD2. The V and J ends lost 5 bases and 8 bases, in that order; junction bases with no gene match: 8. The V gene's germline CDR1 is SEHNR and CDR2 FQNEAQ (reference sequence). The CDR3 runs to 14 residues. The DNA for the CDR3 is TGTGCCAGCAGCCCCTTAGCGGGGAAGTATGAGCAGTTCTTC. It encodes CASSPLAGKYEQFF.

The chain has TRBV7-3 and TRBJ2-5; 9 bases match TRBD2. Germline values: CDR1 SGHTA, CDR2 FQGTGA. The CDR3 contains 15 residues. The ends lost 4 bases at V and 5 bases at J; junction bases unmatched: 8. CDR3 sequence: CASSSGIAGGETQYF. Written as DNA, the CDR3 is TGTGCCAGCAGCTCGGGCATTGCGGGAGGGGAGACCCAGTACTTC.

The CDR3 spells CASSIVLFRDEAFF. CDR3 nucleotides: TGTGCCAGTAGTATAGTTTTATTTAGAGATGAAGCTTTCTTT. This chain uses TRBV19 with TRBJ1-1, with D uncertain. The germline V gene has CDR1 LNHDA and CDR2 SQIVND (reference sequence). The CDR3 runs 14 residues. The germline V and J ends were trimmed by 1 base and 7 bases, with 13 bases remaining between them.

V and J are TRBV29-1 and TRBJ1-1; a weak D match, TRBD1 (5 bases). Trimming took 6 bases from V and 2 from J, leaving 19 bases between them. CDR1 and CDR2 (germline): SQVTM, ANQGSEA. The CDR3 is made up of 15 amino acids. CDR3 loop: CSVTVGSGTNTEAFF. The DNA for the CDR3 is TGCAGCGTAACGGTGGGCTCAGGGACTAACACTGAAGCTTTCTTT.

The J gene is TRBJ2-1, the V gene TRBV2, with 7 positions matching TRBD1. The ends lost 7 bases at V and 2 bases at J; junction bases unmatched: 5. Per germline, CDR1 SNHLY and CDR2 FYNNEI. The CDR3 has 14 residues. CDR3 nucleotide sequence: TGTGCCAGCACCCTTGACAGGGCCTACAATGAGCAGTTCTTC. This gives the protein CASTLDRAYNEQFF.

This sequence joins TRBV9 and TRBJ2-5; TRBD2 matches 14 bases. V lost 7 bases and J lost 2; bases outside the gene matches: 4. From germline, CDR1 is SGDLS and CDR2 YYNGEE. The CDR3 spans 15 residues. CDR3 DNA: TGTGCCAGCGGAGGACTAGCGGGGGGTCAAGAGACCCAGTACTTC. Its translation is CASGGLAGGQETQYF.

This chain links TRBV11-2 with TRBJ2-1; 7 bases match TRBD2. V trimming: 5 bases; J trimming: 2 bases; junction bases outside the gene matches: 9. Germline V lookup: CDR1 SGHAT, CDR2 FQNNGV. There are 16 residues in the CDR3. The CDR3 loop reads CASSTVGLGTYNEQFF. The CDR3 DNA sequence: TGTGCCAGCAGCACTGTCGGACTAGGGACCTACAATGAGCAGTTCTTC. The whole variable domain, remainder taken from reference TRBV11-2 and TRBJ2-1, is EAGVAQSPRYKIIEKRQSVAFWCNPISGHATLYWYQQILGQGPKLLIQFQNNGVVDDSQLPKDRFSAERLKGVDSTLKIQPAKLEDSAVYLCASSTVGLGTYNEQFFGPGTRLTVL.

This clone was counted only a few times. The CDR3 reads CASSERGKSVEQYF. CDR3 DNA sequence: TGTGCCAGCAGTGAAAGGGGGAAAAGCGTCGAGCAGTACTTC. The chain links TRBV25-1 to TRBJ2-7; tentatively, D is TRBD1 (6 bases). The CDR3 is made up of 14 amino acids. Germline V gene data show CDR1 as MGHDK and CDR2 as SYGVNS. V was pared by 2 bases and J by 6 bases, with 14 bases between.

The chain carries TRBV19 and TRBJ2-1, with D maybe TRBD2 (5 bases). The V end lost 4 bases, the J end lost 4 bases, and 11 bases lay between the germline ends. This CDR3 contains 14 residues. CDR1 and CDR2 from the germline V gene are LNHDA and SQIVND (reference sequence). The CDR3 reads CASSTRTRYNEQFF. The CDR3 DNA reads as TGTGCCAGTAGTACCCGGACTCGTTACAATGAGCAGTTCTTC.

This chain uses TRBV4-3 with TRBJ2-2; perhaps TRBD2 as D (7 bases). Germline CDR1 reads LGHNA; CDR2 reads YSLEER. The CDR3 has 17 amino acids. The V end lost 1 base, the J end lost 3 bases, and 15 bases lay between the germline ends. CDR3 sequence: CASSQARIGGHTGELFF. The CDR3 region has the DNA TGCGCCAGCAGCCAAGCCCGAATCGGGGGGCACACCGGGGAGCTGTTTTTT.

The rearrangement links TRBV7-2 to TRBJ2-7, with 8 bases fitting TRBD2. CDR1 is SGHTA and CDR2 is FQGNSA in the germline V gene. This CDR3 contains 18 residues. V lost 2 bases and J lost 0; bases outside the gene matches: 12. The CDR3 loop reads CASSLKRPSGFSSYEQYF. The CDR3 DNA follows: TGTGCCAGCAGCTTAAAGCGGCCTAGCGGGTTTAGCTCCTACGAGCAGTACTTC.

This clone was seen once. The chain couples TRBV2 to TRBJ1-6, with D perhaps matching TRBD1 (5 bases). Trimming took off 8 bases at V and 0 bases at J, with 14 bases between the two ends. The CDR3 consists of 16 residues. CDR1 SNHLY and CDR2 FYNNEI come from the germline V gene. The CDR3 DNA is TGTGCCAGCTTAGGGCAGGGCGTCTCCTATAATTCACCCCTCCACTTT. Translation: CASLGQGVSYNSPLHF.

This chain uses TRBV30 with TRBJ2-1, with D perhaps matching TRBD2 (6 bases). Germline V gives CDR1 GTSNPN, CDR2 SVGIG (reference sequence). Between the trimmed V and J ends, which lost 3 bases and 8 bases, there was a span of 11 bases. This CDR3 has 12 amino acids. CDR3 residues: CAWSGGSDEQFF. The DNA for the CDR3 is TGTGCCTGGAGCGGAGGGTCCGATGAGCAGTTCTTC.

The rearrangement links TRBV18 to TRBJ2-2, with 7 bases matching TRBD1. The CDR3 spans 18 residues. Germline values: CDR1 KGHSH, CDR2 LQKENI. With V trimmed by 3 bases and J by 0 bases, 10 bases remained unmatched. The CDR3: CASSPRHRGPTNTGELFF. The CDR3 DNA sequence: TGTGCCAGCTCACCGAGGCACAGGGGTCCTACGAACACCGGGGAGCTGTTTTTT. The whole variable domain, remainder taken from reference TRBV18 and TRBJ2-2, is NAGVMQNPRHLVRRRGQEARLRCSPMKGHSHVYWYRQLPEEGLKFMVYLQKENIIDESGMPKERFSAEFPKEGPSILRIQQVVRGDSAAYFCASSPRHRGPTNTGELFFGEGSRLTVL.